This T cell receptor beta chain is from a study of blood T cells in healthy people across ages. General study points: Aged donors had fewer naive CD4+ cells and lower diversity than long-lived donors.

About 10 milliliters was the volume of peripheral blood drawn from each donor. V shed 3 bases and J 7 bases; nucleotides not matched to a gene: 4. This CDR3 contains 14 residues. Primers used in a second PCR of about 7 to 11 cycles were a sample-barcoded 5' primer and a J-beta primer mix. TCRdb used MiXCR to reprocess the 5' RACE reads, holding one entry per CDR3 protein. Of about 1.7 million distinct CDR3 sequences listed, under 30% are singletons. The sample holds a few counts of this clonotype. No antigen is known for it. This TCR was sampled from a woman between 25 and 40 years old in good health. The sequencing input was blood. The gene calls are TRBV12-3 or TRBV12-4 and TRBJ1-5; TRBD1 matches at 9 bases. The CDR3 DNA reads TGTGCCAGCAGTTTCGGGACAGGGTGGCAGCCCCAGCATTTT. It yields the protein CASSFGTGWQPQHF.